This TCR beta chain was found in a study of cytomegalovirus exposure and HLA in healthy donors. Background on the study: Earlier sequencing of approximately 200 million T cells yielded 100 million to 120 million unique TCR beta sequences. Among 398 genotyped donors, around 80% fell in the Caucasian-associated ancestry cluster. Study-wide results and limits: Across donors, sequencing depth was assumed by presence/absence analyses to be roughly uniform.

The CDR3 loop spans 14 amino acids. Losses at the gene ends were 8 bases for V and 5 bases for J; bases not matched to a gene: 11. Germline V gene data show CDR1 as MDHEN and CDR2 as SYDVKM. The PCR employed 60 Vbeta primers together with 13 Jbeta primers. Original analysis: Around 9.9 million shared chains were among the approximately 80 million unique TCR beta chains that a later analysis counted. Generated by immunoSEQ multiplex PCR, the TCRdb table keeps only in-frame clones and is missing some. V and J calls and clone size are given by that table; D and trimming were obtained from the DNA. The sample spans approximately 40,000 clones; the ten largest clones claim more than 1.5%. About this clone itself: Its antigen is as yet unknown.

The sample consisted of PBMCs. This clonotype originated in a woman aged 25 to 39 in good health and CMV-seronegative. V gene TRBV28 combines with J gene TRBJ1-1, with 7 bases fitting TRBD1. CDR3 sequence: CASSVGGRGTEAFF. The CDR3 DNA reads TGTGCCAGCTCAGTAGGGGGCAGAGGGACTGAAGCTTTCTTT.